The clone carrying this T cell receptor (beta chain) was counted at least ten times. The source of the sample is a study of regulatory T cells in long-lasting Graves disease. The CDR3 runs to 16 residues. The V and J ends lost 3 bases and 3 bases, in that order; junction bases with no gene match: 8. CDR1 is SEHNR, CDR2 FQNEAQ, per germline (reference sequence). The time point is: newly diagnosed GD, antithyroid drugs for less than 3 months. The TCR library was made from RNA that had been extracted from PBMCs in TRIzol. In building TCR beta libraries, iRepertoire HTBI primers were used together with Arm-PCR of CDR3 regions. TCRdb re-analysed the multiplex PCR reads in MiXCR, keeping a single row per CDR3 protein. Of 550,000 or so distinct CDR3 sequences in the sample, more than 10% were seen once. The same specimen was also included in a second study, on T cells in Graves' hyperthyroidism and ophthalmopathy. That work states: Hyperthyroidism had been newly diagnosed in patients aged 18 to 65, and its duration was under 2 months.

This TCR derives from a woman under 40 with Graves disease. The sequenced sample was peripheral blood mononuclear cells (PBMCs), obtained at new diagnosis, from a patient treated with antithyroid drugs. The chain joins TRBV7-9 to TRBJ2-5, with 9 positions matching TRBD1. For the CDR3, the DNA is TGTGCCAGCAGCTTCTCCGCCGGGACAGGGAAAGAGACCCAGTACTTC. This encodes CASSFSAGTGKETQYF.